The 32 T cell receptor beta chains listed next were all sequenced from one sample in a study of T cell responses to AZD1222 COVID-19 vaccine. Method: immunoSEQ multiplex PCR; TCRdb's copy keeps in-frame clones and lacks some. The sample holds roughly 90,000 clones, around 85% seen once. Sample: peripheral blood, taken on day 0 of AZD1222 vaccination. These receptors were taken from an adult in good health.

This clone was picked up one time. The rearrangement joins TRBV2 to TRBJ2-3, with TRBD2 identical over 8 bases. V gave up 8 bases and J gave up 5 bases; unmatched junction bases: 6. The length of the CDR3 is 13 residues. Germline V lookup: CDR1 SNHLY, CDR2 FYNNEI. The CDR3 bases are TGTGCCAGCTCGGGGGGGCGTGGAGATACGCAGTATTTT. This sequence encodes CASSGGRGDTQYF.

The gene calls are TRBV29-1 and TRBJ1-3; no clear D. The length of the CDR3 is 14 residues. Per the germline V gene, CDR1 is SQVTM and CDR2 is ANQGSEA. Trimming shortened V by 6 bases and J by 0 bases, and 12 bases separated the two germline ends. CDR3 sequence (DNA): TGCAGCGTGGCTTTTGCGGGCTCTGGAAACACCATATATTTT. It yields the protein CSVAFAGSGNTIYF.

This chain uses TRBV2 with TRBJ1-5; 9 bases are shared with TRBD1. Germline V gives CDR1 SNHLY, CDR2 FYNNEI. CDR3 length equals 17 residues. J was trimmed by 2 bases and V by 2 bases; bases with no gene match: 7. CDR3 sequence (DNA): TGTGCCAGCAGTGAAAACAGGGGGCAAGTGGGCAATCAGCCCCAGCATTTT. Protein: CASSENRGQVGNQPQHF.

As concerns this clone: In the same sample, other DNA sequences code for this CDR3. CDR3 nucleotide sequence: TGCGCCAGCAGCGCGGGACAGGGCGACTATGGCTACACCTTC. Protein sequence: CASSAGQGDYGYTF. V and J are TRBV5-1 and TRBJ1-2; 9 bases agree with TRBD1. V lost 4 bases to trimming and J lost 3 bases; unmatched junction nucleotides: 4. The CDR3 is 14 amino acids. Germline values: CDR1 SGHRS, CDR2 YFSETQ. The full variable domain, with the rest looked up from reference TRBV5-1 and TRBJ1-2, is KAGVTQTPRYLIKTRGQQVTLSCSPISGHRSVSWYQQTPGQGLQFLFEYFSETQRNKGNFPGRFSGRQFSNSRSEMNVSTLELGDSALYLCASSAGQGDYGYTFGSGTRLTVV.

The gene calls are TRBV12-3 or TRBV12-4 and TRBJ1-1, with D maybe TRBD1 (6 bases). Trimming cost V 5 bases and J 7 bases, with 14 bases left between them. The CDR3 contains 13 residues. The CDR3 DNA reads TGTGCCAGCAGTACCCGGACAGCCAATGAAGCTTTCTTT. As protein: CASSTRTANEAFF.

The genes are TRBV7-2 and TRBJ2-3; 8 positions agree with TRBD2. Looked up from germline, CDR1 is SGHTA and CDR2 is FQGNSA. V shed 2 bases and J 3 bases; nucleotides not matched to a gene: 4. CDR3 length equals 15 residues. The CDR3 DNA sequence: TGTGCCAGCAGCTTAAGGACTAGCCGAACAGATACGCAGTATTTT. Protein product: CASSLRTSRTDTQYF.

V gene TRBV4-1 combines with J gene TRBJ1-6; D gene ambiguous. Germline V gives CDR1 MGHRA, CDR2 YSYEKL. The CDR3 covers 15 residues. V was clipped by 3 bases and J by 9 bases, with 15 bases between them. The DNA for the CDR3 is TGCGCCAGCAGCCACCAAACCGGGAATCTTTCACCCCTCCACTTT. It is translated as CASSHQTGNLSPLHF.

This CDR3 is CASRARDTQYF. CDR3 nucleotide sequence: TGTGCCAGCAGAGCGAGAGATACGCAGTATTTT. The chain is built from TRBV2 and TRBJ2-3; D gene uncertain. Germline V lookup: CDR1 SNHLY, CDR2 FYNNEI. The CDR3 contains 11 residues. The V end lost 6 bases, the J end lost 5 bases, and 6 bases lay between the germline ends.

The chain has TRBV7-9 and TRBJ2-1, with TRBD2 matching over 12 bases. Germline CDR1 and CDR2: SEHNR and FQNEAQ (reference sequence). Trimming at V came to 1 base and at J to 7 bases, leaving 11 bases not matched to a gene. There are 18 residues in the CDR3. The CDR3 protein is CASSLGLAGVLGWNEQFF. The CDR3 DNA reads TGTGCCAGCAGCTTAGGACTAGCGGGAGTATTAGGGTGGAATGAGCAGTTCTTC. The full variable domain, with the rest looked up from reference TRBV7-9 and TRBJ2-1, is DTGVSQNPRHKITKRGQNVTFRCDPISEHNRLYWYRQTLGQGPEFLTYFQNEAQLEKSRLLSDRFSAERPKGSFSTLEIQRTEQGDSAMYLCASSLGLAGVLGWNEQFFGPGTRLTVL.

This clone was counted a few times. V and J are TRBV19 and TRBJ1-5; unclear D gene. Germline CDR1 and CDR2: LNHDA and SQIVND (reference sequence). This CDR3 is 14 amino acids long. V was pared by 0 bases and J by 4 bases, with 7 bases between. The CDR3 bases are TGTGCCAGTAGTATAGAAACATGGAATCAGCCCCAGCATTTT. This codes for CASSIETWNQPQHF.

The V and J genes are TRBV2 and TRBJ2-1; no reliable D call. Per germline, CDR1 SNHLY and CDR2 FYNNEI. The CDR3 covers 14 residues. V shed 3 bases and J shed 8 bases, with 14 bases lying between them. The CDR3 DNA is TGTGCCAGCAGTGAGCTCGGCATCCTCCATGAGCAGTTCTTC. It codes for CASSELGILHEQFF.

This rearrangement joins TRBV19 to TRBJ1-3; D gene uncertain. Trimming left V 3 bases short and J 0 bases short, with 3 bases between. Germline lookup yields CDR1 LNHDA and CDR2 SQIVND (reference sequence). There are 13 residues in the CDR3. Here the CDR3 reads CASSIHSGNTIYF. CDR3 nucleotides: TGTGCCAGTAGTATTCACTCTGGAAACACCATATATTTT.

The V gene is TRBV27, the J gene TRBJ2-1; 7 bases fit TRBD2. V was clipped by 5 bases and J by 5 bases; unmatched bases: 6. This CDR3 has 14 residues. CDR1 is MNHEY, CDR2 SMNVEV, per germline (reference sequence). The CDR3 nucleotides are TGTGCCAGCAGTGGGGGGACTACGAACAATGAGCAGTTCTTC. Translation: CASSGGTTNNEQFF.

This clone ranks as medium-sized (0.01 to 0.1%). CDR3 loop: CASSFGADNEQFF. DNA for the CDR3: TGTGCCAGCAGTTTTGGAGCGGACAATGAGCAGTTCTTC. This chain joins TRBV27 and TRBJ2-1; D possibly corresponds to TRBD2 (5 bases). CDR1 and CDR2 from the germline V gene are MNHEY and SMNVEV (reference sequence). The CDR3 length is 13 residues. V was shortened by 3 bases and J by 5 bases, with 8 bases between the two germline ends.

V gene TRBV7-9 combines with J gene TRBJ2-2; D is ambiguous. Trimming removed 4 bases at V and 7 bases at J, with 7 bases between. The CDR3 consists of 12 residues. The germline V gene encodes CDR1 SEHNR and CDR2 FQNEAQ (reference sequence). Here the CDR3 reads CASSSWGGELFF. The CDR3 region has the DNA TGTGCCAGCAGCTCTTGGGGCGGGGAGCTGTTTTTT. Complete variable domain (other parts from reference TRBV7-9 and TRBJ2-2): DTGVSQNPRHKITKRGQNVTFRCDPISEHNRLYWYRQTLGQGPEFLTYFQNEAQLEKSRLLSDRFSAERPKGSFSTLEIQRTEQGDSAMYLCASSSWGGELFFGEGSRLTVL.

This clone was recorded only once. The rearrangement uses TRBV9 and TRBJ1-1; 8 bases are shared with TRBD1. The length of the CDR3 is 15 residues. Germline trimming cut 2 bases from V and 5 bases from J; bases unmatched to any gene: 8. In germline, CDR1 is SGDLS, CDR2 YYNGEE. This chain's CDR3 is CASSVSAGGKTEAFF. The CDR3 coding sequence is TGTGCCAGCAGCGTTAGCGCAGGGGGCAAGACTGAAGCTTTCTTT.

The CDR3 DNA reads as TGTGCCAGCAGCGGGGGACGGGAGGGAGAGACCCAGTACTTC. It specifies CASSGGREGETQYF. The V call is TRBV5-4, the J call TRBJ2-5; 8 nucleotides agree with TRBD2. The CDR3 sequence is 14 residues long. The germline V gene encodes CDR1 SGHNT and CDR2 YYREEE (reference sequence). The V gene end was trimmed by 4 bases and the J gene end by 4 bases; junction bases not matched to a gene: 6.

The rearrangement links TRBV19 to TRBJ2-3, with 7 bases identical to TRBD2. After removal of 3 bases from V and 1 base from J, the junction contained 4 bases not matched to a gene. CDR1 is LNHDA, CDR2 SQIVND, per germline (reference sequence). The CDR3 spans 15 residues. CDR3 region: CASSIGAGRTDTQYF. The CDR3 coding sequence is TGTGCCAGTAGTATTGGAGCGGGGCGCACAGATACGCAGTATTTT.

The rearrangement joins TRBV6-5 to TRBJ2-1, with D maybe TRBD2 (5 bases). In germline, CDR1 is MNHEY, CDR2 SVGAGI. The CDR3 loop spans 13 amino acids. V dropped 5 bases and J dropped 6 bases, with 11 bases sitting between them. The DNA for the CDR3 is TGTGCCAGCAGTACTCCCGAGGGCAATGAGCAGTTCTTC. Its translation is CASSTPEGNEQFF.

The chain couples TRBV18 to TRBJ2-7, with 9 bases fitting TRBD1. CDR1 and CDR2 from the germline V gene are KGHSH and LQKENI. The length of the CDR3 is 15 residues. The trim removed 1 base at V and 3 bases at J, leaving 4 bases unmatched. The CDR3 sequence is CASSPQGQGHYEQYF. The CDR3, as DNA: TGTGCCAGCTCACCACAGGGACAGGGACACTACGAGCAGTACTTC.

This clone came up once. The V call is TRBV19, the J call TRBJ2-3; TRBD2 matches 7 bases. CDR1 LNHDA and CDR2 SQIVND come from the germline V gene (reference sequence). Trimming cost V 6 bases and J 1 base; bases outside gene matches: 4. The CDR3 consists of 14 residues. CDR3 sequence (DNA): TGTGCCAGTAGGCCAGCGGGGCGCACAGATACGCAGTATTTT. Translated, it gives CASRPAGRTDTQYF.

The rearrangement joins TRBV6-5 to TRBJ1-3; no definite D call. CDR3 length: 14 amino acids. The germline CDR1 and CDR2 sequences are MNHEY and SVGAGI. The ends were cut back, 3 bases at V and 0 bases at J, with 6 bases in the middle. The CDR3 DNA reads as TGTGCCAGCAGTTATGGGATCTCTGGAAACACCATATATTTT. Its translation: CASSYGISGNTIYF.

The rearrangement joins TRBV5-1 to TRBJ1-1; 8 positions match TRBD1. CDR3 length equals 15 residues. J was trimmed by 1 base and V by 5 bases; bases with no gene match: 7. CDR1 and CDR2 from the germline V gene are SGHRS and YFSETQ. The CDR3, as DNA: TGCGCCAGCAGTTGGTCAGGGGGCGAGAACACTGAAGCTTTCTTT. This encodes CASSWSGGENTEAFF.

The rearrangement uses TRBV25-1 and TRBJ1-2; the D gene is possibly TRBD1 (5 bases). Germline lookup yields CDR1 MGHDK and CDR2 SYGVNS. The CDR3 loop spans 11 amino acids. The V end was cut by 8 bases, the J end by 5 bases, with 9 bases between. The CDR3 DNA is TGTGCCAGCGGAGGGACGTATGGCTACACCTTC. It yields the protein CASGGTYGYTF.

The chain joins TRBV4-2 to TRBJ2-3; D uncertain. The CDR3 runs 16 residues. Germline CDR1 LGHNA, CDR2 YNFKEQ. V lost 0 bases, J lost 2 bases, and 12 bases lay in between. CDR3 nucleotide sequence: TGTGCCAGCAGCCAAGATGACACAGACTTCACAGATACGCAGTATTTT. This translates into CASSQDDTDFTDTQYF.

This rearrangement joins TRBV7-2 to TRBJ1-2, with TRBD1 as a possible D gene (5 bases). This CDR3 has 14 residues. With 4 bases removed from V and 8 bases from J, the gap between germline ends came to 17 bases. Per the germline V gene, CDR1 is SGHTA and CDR2 is FQGNSA. The CDR3, as DNA: TGTGCCAGCAGCTCCGGGCGCCAGGGCTCCGGCTACACCTTC. Protein sequence: CASSSGRQGSGYTF. Full variable domain (missing parts from reference TRBV7-2 and TRBJ1-2): GAGVSQSPSNKVTEKGKDVELRCDPISGHTALYWYRQSLGQGLEFLIYFQGNSAPDKSGLPSDRFSAERTGGSVSTLTIQRTQQEDSAVYLCASSSGRQGSGYTFGSGTRLTVV.

This chain uses TRBV7-9 with TRBJ1-2; D not resolved. From germline, CDR1 is SEHNR and CDR2 FQNEAQ (reference sequence). V was shortened by 1 base and J by 8 bases, with 11 bases between the two germline ends. There are 13 residues in the CDR3. DNA for the CDR3: TGTGCCAGCAGCTTAGACGGGGTTGGGGGCTACACCTTC. Protein product: CASSLDGVGGYTF.

The V gene is TRBV4-1, the J gene TRBJ2-3, with D tentatively TRBD2 (5 bases). CDR1 and CDR2 from the germline V gene are MGHRA and YSYEKL. V was cut by 1 base and J by 8 bases, with 10 bases left in between. The CDR3 covers 13 residues. Written as DNA, the CDR3 is TGCGCCAGCAGCCAAGCTAGCTGGCCTACGCAGTATTTT. Amino acid sequence: CASSQASWPTQYF.

This chain joins TRBV6-1 and TRBJ1-2; 10 nucleotides align to TRBD1. Germline trimming cut 3 bases from V and 7 bases from J; bases unmatched to any gene: 11. The CDR3 is made up of 16 amino acids. The V gene's germline CDR1 is MNHNS and CDR2 SASEGT. In DNA, the CDR3 is TGTGCCAGCAGTGAGATATACCGGGACAGGGGAACTGGCTACACCTTC. It encodes CASSEIYRDRGTGYTF.

The V and J genes are TRBV6-1 and TRBJ2-7; TRBD2 agrees at 7 bases. Germline loops: CDR1 MNHNS, CDR2 SASEGT. CDR3 length: 13 residues. The V and J ends lost 2 bases and 6 bases, in that order; junction bases with no gene match: 4. The CDR3 DNA is TGTGCCAGCAGTGAACTAGCGGCCGGCGAGCAGTACTTC. Translation gives CASSELAAGEQYF.

The chain links TRBV12-3 or TRBV12-4 to TRBJ2-1, with TRBD1 as a possible D gene (6 bases). V lost 5 bases and J 12 bases, leaving 14 bases between the germline ends. The CDR3 consists of 12 residues. Here the CDR3 reads CASSDTGYWQFF. The CDR3 coding sequence is TGTGCCAGCAGTGATACAGGGTACTGGCAGTTCTTC.

The chain combines TRBV13 with TRBJ2-5; D tentatively reads TRBD1 or TRBD2 (6 bases each). This CDR3 is built from 16 residues. Trimming cost V 5 bases and J 0 bases, with 16 bases left between them. The germline V gene encodes CDR1 PRHDT and CDR2 FYEKMQ (reference sequence). Written as DNA, the CDR3 is TGTGCCAGCAGCGCCGAGGGGGGCGGCTACCAAGAGACCCAGTACTTC. Protein: CASSAEGGGYQETQYF.